Sequencing of this TCR beta chain was carried out in a study of T and B cells in COVID-19 patients. By frequency in the sample, this clonotype is medium-sized (0.01 to 0.1%). Multiplex PCR with BIOMED2 TRB-A/B primer pools amplified TRB rearrangements. One entry per CDR3 protein results from TCRdb running MiXCR on the multiplex PCR reads. The data hold roughly 15,000 distinct CDR3 sequences, with more than 25% observed a single time. Blood genomic DNA input for TRB amplification was about 240-500 ng. The CDR3 runs 14 residues. V shed 4 bases and J 5 bases; nucleotides not matched to a gene: 4. Germline V gives CDR1 SQVTM, CDR2 ANQGSEA.

This chain links TRBV29-1 with TRBJ2-5; 13 bases fit TRBD2. Material for sequencing was blood. The sequence derives from a human donor who had recovered from COVID-19. The CDR3 protein is CSVVILAGGETQYF. CDR3 sequence (DNA): TGCAGCGTTGTAATACTAGCGGGGGGGGAGACCCAGTACTTC.